This section outlines one T cell receptor (beta chain) sequence together with its context. This specimen belongs to a study of T cell changes during pregnancy in multiple sclerosis. Sequencing used immunoSEQ multiplex PCR; TCRdb keeps in-frame clones, though not all of them. The table has tens of thousands of clones, 92% seen once. V was clipped by 3 bases and J by 6 bases, with 15 bases between them. CDR1 is SGHTA and CDR2 is FQGNSA in the germline V gene. This CDR3 region has 14 residues. This TCR came from a female donor with multiple sclerosis, enrolled in a pregnancy study. This rearrangement joins TRBV7-2 to TRBJ2-7, with a weak D call TRBD2 (5 bases). Sequenced material: CD4+ T cells from peripheral blood mononuclear cells, taken in the third trimester of pregnancy. CDR3: CASSFGRASAEQYF. CDR3 bases: TGTGCCAGCAGCTTCGGGCGGGCGTCCGCCGAGCAGTACTTC.